This is a list of T cell receptor beta chains from one sample in a study of T cells in Graves' hyperthyroidism and ophthalmopathy. One entry per CDR3 protein results from TCRdb running MiXCR on the multiplex PCR reads. This sample has 350,000 to 450,000 distinct CDR3 sequences, with about a sixth found just once. Sequenced material: blood. Receptors originate from a woman in her twenties or thirties with Graves' hyperthyroidism that later progressed to Graves' ophthalmopathy. Each CDR3 is given with its conserved first and last residue. Fields, in order: J gene, D gene, clone size, V gene, CDR3 protein, CDR3 DNA. A D gene is named only where the DNA matches it firmly. Rows give clone size only sometimes, using once, few, many, or a class for an expanded clone.

>TRBJ2-1|TRBD2|many|TRBV20-1
CSARALAGIYNEQFF
TGCAGTGCTAGAGCACTAGCGGGGATCTACAATGAGCAGTTCTTC
>TRBJ2-7|TRBD1|NA|TRBV28
CASIPHPGQTIYEQYF
TGTGCCAGCATTCCTCATCCGGGACAGACTATCTACGAGCAGTACTTC
>TRBJ1-2|TRBD1|many|TRBV28
CASRETGTVYGYTF
TGTGCCAGCAGAGAGACCGGGACAGTCTATGGCTACACCTTC
>TRBJ2-7|NA|many|TRBV28
CASSMQGNSYEQYF
TGTGCCAGCAGTATGCAGGGAAACTCCTACGAGCAGTACTTC
>TRBJ1-1|TRBD1|many|TRBV15
CATSRGTGLNTEAFF
TGTGCCACCAGCCGGGGGACAGGACTGAACACTGAAGCTTTCTTT
>TRBJ1-2|NA|few|TRBV6-1
CAINYRLGLEGYTF
TGTGCCATCAATTATAGGCTGGGGTTGGAAGGCTACACCTTC
>TRBJ1-4|TRBD1|many|TRBV15
CATSRERDSTAATNEKLFF
TGTGCCACCAGCAGAGAAAGGGACAGCACGGCTGCAACTAATGAAAAACTGTTTTTT
>TRBJ2-7|NA|NA|TRBV7-9
CASSKQVYEQYF
TGTGCCAGCAGCAAACAGGTCTACGAGCAGTACTTC
>TRBJ1-6|NA|many|TRBV6-5
CASSYGSPLHF
TGTGCCAGCAGTTACGGGTCACCCCTCCACTTT
>TRBJ2-7|NA|many|TRBV27
CASSQGSDAYEQYF
TGTGCCAGCAGCCAGGGCTCCGACGCCTACGAGCAGTACTTC
>TRBJ2-3|TRBD1|many|TRBV28
CASSSRQDRDARTQYF
TGTGCCAGCAGTTCTCGACAGGACAGGGACGCCCGGACGCAGTATTTT
>TRBJ2-3|TRBD2|many|TRBV7-9
CASSPARLAGGRSTDTQYF
TGTGCCAGCAGCCCCGCAAGACTAGCGGGGGGCCGCAGCACAGATACGCAGTATTTT
>TRBJ2-1|TRBD2|NA|TRBV7-2
CASSLALAGGEQFF
TGTGCCAGCAGCTTAGCACTAGCGGGAGGGGAGCAGTTCTTC
>TRBJ2-1|NA|many|TRBV4-1
CASSQHGGGGTEQFF
TGCGCCAGCAGCCAACATGGGGGCGGGGGAACTGAGCAGTTCTTC
>TRBJ1-5|NA|few|TRBV2
CASSDLVAGSNQPQHF
TGTGCCAGCAGTGACCTCGTGGCGGGGAGCAATCAGCCCCAGCATTTT
>TRBJ2-5|TRBD1|NA|TRBV28
CASSPRGGTPPGETQYF
TGTGCCAGCAGTCCCCGAGGGGGCACCCCGCCGGGTGAGACCCAGTACTTC
>TRBJ2-1|NA|many|TRBV12-3/TRBV12-4
CASSTGTEQFF
TGTGCCAGCAGTACTGGGACTGAGCAGTTCTTC
>TRBJ1-1|TRBD1|many|TRBV5-1
CASSTGGDRAFF
TGCGCCAGCAGCACAGGGGGCGATAGAGCTTTCTTT
>TRBJ1-1|NA|many|TRBV6-1
CASLHRVVYTEAFF
TGTGCCAGCTTACACAGGGTGGTGTACACTGAAGCTTTCTTT
>TRBJ2-1|NA|many|TRBV28
CASSFSGRGVNEQFF
TGTGCCAGCAGTTTCTCGGGCAGGGGGGTTAATGAGCAGTTCTTC
>TRBJ1-3|NA|NA|TRBV7-9
CASRSEGFGNTIYF
TGTGCCAGCAGATCTGAGGGGTTTGGAAACACCATATATTTT
>TRBJ1-2|NA|NA|TRBV27
CASRDRDPPNYGYTF
TGTGCCAGCAGAGACCGGGATCCCCCGAACTATGGCTACACCTTC
>TRBJ2-5|NA|many|TRBV2
CASRGTPKQETQYF
TGTGCCAGCAGAGGGACTCCAAAACAAGAGACCCAGTACTTC
>TRBJ2-1|NA|many|TRBV11-2
CASSLDLVNNEQFF
TGTGCCAGCAGCTTAGATCTGGTAAACAATGAGCAGTTCTTC
>TRBJ2-3|TRBD2|few|TRBV28
CASKPRDYWSDTQYF
TGTGCCAGCAAGCCCCGGGACTATTGGTCAGATACGCAGTATTTT
>TRBJ1-5|NA|many|TRBV24-1
CATSERATVQPQHF
TGTGCCACCAGTGAGCGCGCTACAGTACAGCCCCAGCATTTT
>TRBJ2-1|TRBD2|many|TRBV11-2
CASSYVFSGRPGNEQFF
TGTGCCAGCAGCTATGTCTTCAGCGGGAGACCGGGCAATGAGCAGTTCTTC
>TRBJ1-1|TRBD1|many|TRBV5-1
CASSLGQGGVTEAFF
TGCGCCAGCAGCTTGGGACAGGGAGGGGTCACTGAAGCTTTCTTT
>TRBJ2-7|TRBD1|many|TRBV27
CASRYSTGGEQYF
TGTGCCAGCAGATACTCGACAGGGGGCGAGCAGTACTTC
>TRBJ2-2|TRBD2|NA|TRBV28
CASSLRRDYSSTGELFF
TGTGCCAGCAGTTTACGGAGGGACTATTCATCGACCGGGGAGCTGTTTTTT
>TRBJ2-1|TRBD2|NA|TRBV20-1
CSAKDSGRAYNEQFF
TGCAGTGCGAAGGATAGCGGGAGGGCCTACAATGAGCAGTTCTTC
>TRBJ2-7|NA|NA|TRBV5-8
CASSLLDGNEQYF
TGTGCCAGCAGCTTGTTGGACGGAAATGAGCAGTACTTC
>TRBJ2-3|NA|NA|TRBV20-1
CSASDPRVPLSTDTQYF
TGCAGTGCTAGCGACCCGCGCGTTCCTCTTAGCACAGATACGCAGTATTTT
>TRBJ2-7|NA|NA|TRBV2
CASRGRGSSYEQYF
TGTGCCAGCAGGGGGCGAGGGAGCTCCTACGAGCAGTACTTC
>TRBJ1-6|NA|many|TRBV2
CASSVSVEGRANGASPLHF
TGTGCCAGCAGTGTTTCGGTCGAGGGCAGGGCCAATGGAGCTTCACCCCTCCACTTT
>TRBJ2-2|NA|many|TRBV27
CASSIKVGGGGELFF
TGTGCCAGCAGCATTAAGGTTGGGGGTGGCGGGGAGCTGTTTTTT